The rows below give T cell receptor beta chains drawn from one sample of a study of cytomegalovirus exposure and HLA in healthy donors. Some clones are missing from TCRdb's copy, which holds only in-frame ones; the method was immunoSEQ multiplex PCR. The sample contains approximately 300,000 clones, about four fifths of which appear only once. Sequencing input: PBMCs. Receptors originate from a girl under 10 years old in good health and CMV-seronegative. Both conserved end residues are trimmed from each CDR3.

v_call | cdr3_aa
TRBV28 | ASMSPGTSGRIGRYEQY
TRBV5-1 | ASSLPGQSRSGANVLT
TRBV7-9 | ASSAPGQGAGGYT
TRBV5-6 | ASSFGGRSDEQF
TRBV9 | ASSVAYRTTYGYT
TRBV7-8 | ASSLPRDILSGNTIY
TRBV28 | ASTLITGRENQPQH
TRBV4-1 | ASSQFSGGVTGELF
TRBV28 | ASSYPDRSLSYT
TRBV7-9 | ASSQGDYRGRADTQY
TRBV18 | ASSASEYQETQY
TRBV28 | ATTDRGLMGSSYEQY
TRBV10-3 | ASNPGLAGAGEQF
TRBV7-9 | ASSGTSGGRYEQY
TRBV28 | ASSLPGTGDNSPLH
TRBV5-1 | ASSFQGPYGYT
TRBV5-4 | ASSLGVGANTEAF
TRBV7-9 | ASSPKGDYEQY
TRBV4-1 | ASSQARDYGYT
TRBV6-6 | ASSYSRALNIQY
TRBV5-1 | ASSWPPLAGAVDEQF
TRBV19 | ASSYDKSYEQY
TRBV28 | ASSWLAGGPQF
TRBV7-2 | ASSLSSEFLAQY
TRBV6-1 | ASSEVASGLYEQY
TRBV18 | ASSPRASHTGTSYEQY
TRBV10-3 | AISPHTKGGAETQY
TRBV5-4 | ASSRSQPLVVSEQF
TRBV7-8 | ASSHEPSGSNNEQF
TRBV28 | ASSFQGRLIHEQY
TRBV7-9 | ASSTGQGAVETQY
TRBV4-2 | ASSLGTSGIYNEQF
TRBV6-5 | ASSYSYRGGYGYT
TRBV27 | ASSYSSGGQETQY
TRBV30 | AWTRQGSEQF
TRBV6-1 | ASSEVGGGSYEQY
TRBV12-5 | ASGPPGIYQETQY
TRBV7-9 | ASSLAGSGGPNEQF
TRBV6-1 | ASSEGGHRFNEKLF
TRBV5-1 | ASSTGGDADTQY
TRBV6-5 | ASSYFAGGSNEQF
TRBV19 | ASQQGGNQPQH
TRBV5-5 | ASSLEGQLNQPQH